The present T cell receptor beta chain was sequenced within a study of read filtering for tumor transcriptome and immune sequencing. Whole-study context: Mean patient age was about 66 years, range about 47 to 85; approximately 18 male, 12 to 15 female. DNase treatment preceded whole-transcriptome library preparation. Study conclusions and caveats: This fraction held mixed bone marrow immune cells after CD138-negative sorting. Single-read clonotypes: about 82% of IR-seq clonotypes (about 4% of reads), more than 70% of RNA-seq clonotypes (approximately 43% of reads).

This CDR3 comprises 11 residues. Trimming pared 8 bases from V and 6 bases from J, leaving 11 bases between. In germline, CDR1 is SQVTM, CDR2 ANQGSEA. This library used about 360 ng RNA and molecular barcoded adaptors spanning alpha/delta and beta/gamma chains. Each CDR3 protein gets one entry after TCRdb re-called the reads with MiXCR. The sample lists 120,000 or so distinct CDR3 sequences, 10% to 15% occurring once. This clonotype was found many times. Its target is unknown. The source of this sequence is a donor at least 40 years old with multiple myeloma. The sequenced material came from a population of CD138-negative cells sorted from bone marrow. The chain employs TRBV29-1 and TRBJ2-1; D unresolved. The CDR3 spells CSSRSANEQFF. In DNA form, the CDR3 reads TGCAGCTCCAGGAGCGCCAATGAGCAGTTCTTC.